This T cell receptor beta chain is from a study of T cells after posttransplantation cyclophosphamide. Points from the study as a whole: Later blood repertoires were often dominated by clones from the donor CD8+ memory compartment. Recipient CMV seropositivity and CMV reactivation strongly tracked TRB clonality.

Comments on this clone: Its antigen is currently unknown.

Assay used: immunoSEQ multiplex PCR; TCRdb lists only in-frame clones, some missing. The sample shows 25,000 to 35,000 clones, about 90% of them seen only once. Germline V CDR1 and CDR2: PRHDT, FYEKMQ (reference sequence). The CDR3 is 14 residues long. Trimming left V 3 bases short and J 2 bases short, with 9 bases between. This sequence joins TRBV13 and TRBJ2-3; D remains ambiguous. This TCR derives from a woman between 35 and 50 years old with a blood cancer, CMV-positive, and with a related stem cell donor. The sequenced sample consisted of PBMCs. The DNA for the CDR3 is TGTGCCAGCAGCTTCCGAGGTACCACAGATACGCAGTATTTT. Translating gives CASSFRGTTDTQYF.